This T cell receptor (beta chain) stems from a study of cytomegalovirus exposure and HLA in healthy donors. PCR involved 60 Vbeta and 13 Jbeta primers. Repertoires were generated with immunoSEQ multiplex PCR, while TCRdb's copy carries only in-frame clones and drops some. The sample consists of some 140,000 clones, around 80% of them appearing once. Sequences were obtained from PBMCs. This TCR came from a young man in good health and CMV-seropositive.

The CDR3 is CASSFQALGGMGSYNEQFF. For the CDR3, the DNA is TGTGCCAGCAGTTTCCAAGCCCTTGGCGGGATGGGATCCTACAATGAGCAGTTCTTC. The V gene is TRBV27, the J gene TRBJ2-1; D possibly corresponds to TRBD2 (6 bases). The CDR3 covers 19 residues. Germline lookup yields CDR1 MNHEY and CDR2 SMNVEV (reference sequence). Trimming left V 3 bases short and J 1 base short, with 22 bases between.